What follows are 26 T cell receptor beta chains derived from one specimen sequenced in a study of early T cells in non-severe SARS-CoV-2 infection (dated by TCRdb to the early 2020s). The receptor library was made with 5' RACE. The sample was run on a NextSeq 500. TCRdb took the public reads, trimmed them with fastp at Q25, ran MiXCR for clone calling and kept in-frame beta chains. Rows are combined by CDR3 protein, so each entry shows the most common genes and DNA. Here the sample has some 29,000 distinct CDR3 sequences; approximately 4.7% occur a single time. Clones ranked in the top ten supply 10% to 12% of the sample. The specimen sequenced was whole blood. These TCRs come from an adult who was a healthcare worker with PCR-confirmed SARS-CoV-2 infection or an uninfected control (not recorded which).

This clonotype has a count of ten or more. The rearrangement uses TRBV7-9 and TRBJ2-5, with TRBD1 as a possible D gene (5 bases). The CDR3 is made up of 14 amino acids. Germline CDR1 is SEHNR and CDR2 is FQNEAQ (reference sequence). V lost 2 bases and J 4 bases, leaving 11 bases between the germline ends. This CDR3 reads CASSLQQARETQYF. The DNA of the CDR3 is TGTGCCAGCAGCTTACAACAGGCGCGAGAGACCCAGTACTTC. The full variable domain, in which reference TRBV7-9 and TRBJ2-5 provide the parts outside the CDR3, is DTGVSQNPRHKITKRGQNVTFRCDPISEHNRLYWYRQTLGQGPEFLTYFQNEAQLEKSRLLSDRFSAERPKGSFSTLEIQRTEQGDSAMYLCASSLQQARETQYFGPGTRLLVL.

In its sample, this clonotype was seen many times. CDR3 coding DNA: TGTGCCAGCAGCCGGAGGGGGGTATACAATGAGCAGTTCTTC. Its protein product is CASSRRGVYNEQFF. The genes are TRBV6-2 or TRBV6-3 and TRBJ2-1; D may be TRBD1 or TRBD2 (6 bases each). The V end lost 6 bases, the J end lost 4 bases, and 13 bases lay between the germline ends. This CDR3 comprises 14 residues. CDR1 and CDR2 (germline): MNHEY, SVGEGT.

This clonotype was seen at least ten times. The V and J genes are TRBV7-2 and TRBJ1-1; D remains unclear. This CDR3 is 16 amino acids long. With 1 base removed from V and 0 bases from J, the gap between germline ends came to 12 bases. Germline CDR1 reads SGHTA; CDR2 reads FQGNSA. The CDR3 bases are TGTGCCAGCAGCTTAGACGGAGTATCACTGAACACTGAAGCTTTCTTT. As protein: CASSLDGVSLNTEAFF.

Comment on this clonotype: One base away lies a much larger clone, so this may be a sequencing read error. The rearrangement uses TRBV20-1 and TRBJ2-3; TRBD1 is a possible D gene (6 bases). Germline CDR1 DFQATT, CDR2 SNEGSKA (reference sequence). The CDR3 has 14 amino acids. The V end lost 4 bases, the J end lost 4 bases, and 15 bases lay between the germline ends. CDR3 bases: TGCAGTGCTAACGGACAGTGTCTCCCAGATACGCAGTATTTT. Its translation: CSANGQCLPDTQYF.

This clonotype was counted many times. The chain carries TRBV5-6 and TRBJ2-3; D possibly matches TRBD1 or TRBD2 (5 bases each). Trimming took 1 base from V and 5 from J, leaving 14 bases between them. The CDR3 has 15 residues. CDR1 is SGHDT and CDR2 is YYEEEE in the germline V gene. DNA of the CDR3: TGTGCCAGCAGCTTGTCCGGGGCAGTTGGAGATACGCAGTATTTT. Residues: CASSLSGAVGDTQYF.

On this clonotype: Since a much larger clone is just one base distant, this may be a read error. The chain uses TRBV29-1 and TRBJ2-1; D is undetermined. The CDR3 is 8 residues long. Germline lookup yields CDR1 SQVTM and CDR2 ANQGSEA. CDR3 in DNA: TGCAGCGACAATGAGCAGTCCTTC. Translated: CSDNEQSF.

This clonotype was recorded many times. The CDR3 nucleotides are TGTGCCAGCAGCCAGGCTAACTATGGCTACACCTTC. Residues: CASSQANYGYTF. The rearrangement links TRBV7-9 to TRBJ1-2; D is undetermined. The CDR3 is 12 residues long. The V end lost 5 bases, the J end lost 0 bases, and 4 bases lay between the germline ends. The germline CDR1 and CDR2 sequences are SEHNR and FQNEAQ (reference sequence).

In its sample, this clonotype was seen many times. The chain combines TRBV20-1 with TRBJ2-5; D gene ambiguous. This CDR3 spans 12 amino acids. Trimming removed 5 bases at V and 5 bases at J, with 12 bases between. The germline V gene encodes CDR1 DFQATT and CDR2 SNEGSKA (reference sequence). DNA for the CDR3: TGCAGTGCTCATGCATTAGGGGAGACCCAGTACTTC. Translation: CSAHALGETQYF.

V usage is TRBV29-1 and J usage is TRBJ1-4; D perhaps matches TRBD1 (6 bases). Germline V CDR1 and CDR2: SQVTM, ANQGSEA. This CDR3 spans 12 amino acids. The V and J ends lost 6 bases and 7 bases respectively, with 12 bases between them. CDR3 nucleotide sequence: TGCAGCGTAGCCACAGGGCCTGAAAAACTGTTTTTT. This sequence encodes CSVATGPEKLFF.

Many counts were recorded for this clonotype. This chain joins TRBV29-1 and TRBJ2-2; D possibly corresponds to TRBD1 (6 bases). CDR3 length equals 13 residues. Germline V lookup: CDR1 SQVTM, CDR2 ANQGSEA. V dropped 0 bases and J dropped 7 bases, with 9 bases sitting between them. In DNA, the CDR3 is TGCAGCGTTGAAGATGGGGGCCACGGGGAGCTGTTTTTT. Translation: CSVEDGGHGELFF.

This clonotype was recorded at least ten times. The chain uses TRBV7-2 and TRBJ2-7; D not resolved. The germline gives CDR1 SGHTA, CDR2 FQGNSA. V was clipped by 3 bases and J by 1 base, with 13 bases between them. The CDR3 spans 15 residues. CDR3 in DNA: TGTGCCAGCAGCTTTAAATGGGCTCCATCCTACGAGCAGTACTTC. Protein product: CASSFKWAPSYEQYF.

Ten or more counts support this clonotype. The chain carries TRBV6-1 and TRBJ2-6, with 10 bases matching TRBD1. The germline V gene encodes CDR1 MNHNS and CDR2 SASEGT. Trimming took 2 bases from V and 2 from J; bases not matched to a gene: 12. CDR3 length: 20 amino acids. CDR3 amino acids: CASSEFPSGQGNAGANVLTF. The CDR3, as DNA: TGTGCCAGCAGTGAATTTCCGTCGGGACAGGGGAATGCTGGGGCCAACGTCCTGACTTTC.

This clonotype showed up many times. The genes are TRBV18 and TRBJ1-2, with D hard to call. Germline lookup yields CDR1 KGHSH and CDR2 LQKENI. Deletions cut 0 bases from V and 4 bases from J, with 9 bases between. The CDR3 runs 14 residues. The CDR3 protein is CASSPPNSPYGYTF. The CDR3 region has the DNA TGTGCCAGCTCACCACCGAACAGCCCCTATGGCTACACCTTC.

This clonotype was recorded at least ten times. This chain connects TRBV20-1 to TRBJ1-1; weak D call: TRBD1 (5 bases). The CDR3 sequence is 14 residues long. V was cut by 0 bases and J by 0 bases, with 8 bases left in between. The germline gives CDR1 DFQATT, CDR2 SNEGSKA (reference sequence). CDR3: CSAREGHLNTEAFF. In nucleotides, the CDR3 is TGCAGTGCTAGAGAAGGACACCTGAACACTGAAGCTTTCTTT.

This clonotype was seen many times. The chain employs TRBV6-2 or TRBV6-3 and TRBJ2-2; 9 bases agree with TRBD2. Germline V gene data show CDR1 as MNHEY and CDR2 as SVGEGT. The CDR3 covers 14 residues. V lost 6 bases and J lost 5; bases outside the gene matches: 4. In DNA, the CDR3 is TGTGCCAGCAGCAGGAGCGGGAGGACCGGGGAGCTGTTTTTT. Residues: CASSRSGRTGELFF.

This clonotype has at least ten counts. The rearrangement links TRBV5-1 to TRBJ1-1; the D gene is possibly TRBD1 (6 bases). This CDR3 has 14 amino acids. Trimming pared 4 bases from V and 0 bases from J, leaving 10 bases between. Germline CDR1 SGHRS, CDR2 YFSETQ. The DNA of the CDR3 is TGCGCCAGCAGCCGGACAGAGTTGAACACTGAAGCTTTCTTT. Translating it yields CASSRTELNTEAFF.

This clonotype appeared many times. CDR3 protein: CSAPNPQGSGNTIYF. The DNA of the CDR3 is TGCAGTGCTCCTAACCCACAGGGCTCTGGAAACACCATATATTTT. This chain joins TRBV20-1 and TRBJ1-3; a weak D match, TRBD1 (6 bases). Germline values: CDR1 DFQATT, CDR2 SNEGSKA (reference sequence). Trimming shortened V by 5 bases and J by 0 bases, and 14 bases separated the two germline ends. The CDR3 spans 15 residues.

This clonotype was observed many times. The rearrangement joins TRBV7-2 to TRBJ2-1, with D possibly being TRBD1 (6 bases). The CDR3 runs 19 residues. V lost 5 bases and J 2 bases, leaving 25 bases between the germline ends. Germline V gives CDR1 SGHTA, CDR2 FQGNSA. The CDR3, as DNA: TGTGCCAGCAGCCCCCTCGCCAGGGGACGGGGTAGCACCTACAATGAGCAGTTCTTC. Encoded protein: CASSPLARGRGSTYNEQFF.

The sample holds many counts of this clonotype. CDR3: CASSQGLAKNIQYF. CDR3 bases: TGTGCCAGCAGCCAAGGGTTAGCAAAAAACATTCAGTACTTC. The rearrangement joins TRBV14 to TRBJ2-4; D gene uncertain. Deletions cut 1 base from V and 4 bases from J, with 8 bases between. The CDR3 sequence is 14 residues long. Germline loops: CDR1 SGHDN, CDR2 FVKESK.

This clonotype appeared a few times. The chain combines TRBV4-3 with TRBJ2-1; D is unresolved. The V end lost 0 bases, the J end lost 15 bases, and 12 bases lay between the germline ends. Germline CDR1 is LGHNA and CDR2 is YSLEER. There are 12 residues in the CDR3. DNA of the CDR3: TGCGCCAGCAGCCAAGATTCTCTGGATCCGTTCTTC. It codes for CASSQDSLDPFF.

The chain links TRBV9 to TRBJ2-7, with D possibly being TRBD1 or TRBD2 (5 bases each). The CDR3 runs 18 residues. V shed 4 bases and J shed 0 bases, with 23 bases lying between them. In germline, CDR1 is SGDLS, CDR2 YYNGEE. The CDR3 nucleotides are TGTGCCAGCAGCCCCGACCCCGGATTTAGCGACAGCTCCTACGAGCAGTACTTC. As protein: CASSPDPGFSDSSYEQYF. Together with reference TRBV9 and TRBJ2-7, the CDR3 gives the full variable domain: DSGVTQTPKHLITATGQRVTLRCSPRSGDLSVYWYQQSLDQGLQFLIQYYNGEERAKGNILERFSAQQFPDLHSELNLSSLELGDSALYFCASSPDPGFSDSSYEQYFGPGTRLTVT.

In its sample, this clonotype was seen many times. This chain uses TRBV5-4 with TRBJ2-5; 8 nucleotides line up with TRBD1. The CDR3 has 14 amino acids. Losses at the gene ends were 3 bases for V and 2 bases for J; bases not matched to a gene: 3. CDR1 and CDR2 from the germline V gene are SGHNT and YYREEE (reference sequence). The chain's CDR3 is CASSYGQGQETQYF. The DNA for the CDR3 is TGTGCCAGCAGCTACGGACAGGGTCAAGAGACCCAGTACTTC.

This clonotype was seen many times. The J gene is TRBJ2-2, the V gene TRBV15, with 9 bases identical to TRBD1. The CDR3 spans 21 residues. Germline V gives CDR1 LNHNV, CDR2 YYDKDF (reference sequence). V lost 0 bases and J lost 4; bases outside the gene matches: 18. For the CDR3, the DNA is TGTGCCACCAGCAGAGATGGGGCCGGGACAGGGAGTTATCTAGCCACCGGGGAGCTGTTTTTT. This codes for CATSRDGAGTGSYLATGELFF.

In its sample, this clonotype was seen many times. The chain employs TRBV7-2 and TRBJ2-1; perhaps TRBD2 as D (6 bases). Germline CDR1 is SGHTA and CDR2 is FQGNSA. Trimming left V 3 bases short and J 8 bases short, with 11 bases between. The CDR3 has 13 amino acids. CDR3 residues: CASSFVWGDEQFF. In DNA form, the CDR3 reads TGTGCCAGCAGCTTCGTGTGGGGGGATGAGCAGTTCTTC.

This clonotype has a count of ten or more. The CDR3 nucleotides are TGTGCCAGCAGTTTAGGCCGTGAGCAGTACTTC. This gives the protein CASSLGREQYF. This chain uses TRBV28 with TRBJ2-7; D is unclear. This CDR3 region has 11 residues. Germline V gene lookup returns CDR1 MDHEN and CDR2 SYDVKM. V was trimmed by 2 bases and J by 7 bases, leaving 6 bases between them.

This clonotype was detected many times. The chain joins TRBV11-2 to TRBJ2-2; possibly TRBD1 or TRBD2 for D (5 bases each). CDR1 and CDR2 from the germline V gene are SGHAT and FQNNGV. Trimming shortened V by 8 bases and J by 6 bases, and 19 bases separated the two germline ends. This CDR3 region has 15 residues. This CDR3 is CASGLPIEGSGELFF. The CDR3 DNA reads as TGTGCCAGCGGATTACCAATCGAGGGGTCCGGGGAGCTGTTTTTT.